This record covers a single T cell receptor (beta chain). The data were obtained in a study of shared clonotypes between healthy human individuals. Germline V CDR1 and CDR2: MNHEY, SVGAGI. The CDR3 is made up of 14 amino acids. V was clipped by 6 bases and J by 0 bases; unmatched bases: 4. Sorted-subset replicate PCR reactions contained about 200 ng DNA, corresponding to about 30,000 T cell genomes. The protocol was immunoSEQ multiplex PCR, while the TCRdb copy is restricted to in-frame clones and leaves out a portion. The table includes a few million clones, roughly nine tenths detected once. This sequence joins TRBV6-5 and TRBJ2-7; 8 bases are a match to TRBD1. The clonotype comes from a man in his late teens or twenties in good health. Sequenced: naive CD4+ T cells sorted from blood. Subset: CD45RA+ positively selected. This chain's CDR3 is CASRGTGLSYEQYF. CDR3 sequence (DNA): TGTGCCAGCAGGGGGACAGGCCTCTCCTACGAGCAGTACTTC.